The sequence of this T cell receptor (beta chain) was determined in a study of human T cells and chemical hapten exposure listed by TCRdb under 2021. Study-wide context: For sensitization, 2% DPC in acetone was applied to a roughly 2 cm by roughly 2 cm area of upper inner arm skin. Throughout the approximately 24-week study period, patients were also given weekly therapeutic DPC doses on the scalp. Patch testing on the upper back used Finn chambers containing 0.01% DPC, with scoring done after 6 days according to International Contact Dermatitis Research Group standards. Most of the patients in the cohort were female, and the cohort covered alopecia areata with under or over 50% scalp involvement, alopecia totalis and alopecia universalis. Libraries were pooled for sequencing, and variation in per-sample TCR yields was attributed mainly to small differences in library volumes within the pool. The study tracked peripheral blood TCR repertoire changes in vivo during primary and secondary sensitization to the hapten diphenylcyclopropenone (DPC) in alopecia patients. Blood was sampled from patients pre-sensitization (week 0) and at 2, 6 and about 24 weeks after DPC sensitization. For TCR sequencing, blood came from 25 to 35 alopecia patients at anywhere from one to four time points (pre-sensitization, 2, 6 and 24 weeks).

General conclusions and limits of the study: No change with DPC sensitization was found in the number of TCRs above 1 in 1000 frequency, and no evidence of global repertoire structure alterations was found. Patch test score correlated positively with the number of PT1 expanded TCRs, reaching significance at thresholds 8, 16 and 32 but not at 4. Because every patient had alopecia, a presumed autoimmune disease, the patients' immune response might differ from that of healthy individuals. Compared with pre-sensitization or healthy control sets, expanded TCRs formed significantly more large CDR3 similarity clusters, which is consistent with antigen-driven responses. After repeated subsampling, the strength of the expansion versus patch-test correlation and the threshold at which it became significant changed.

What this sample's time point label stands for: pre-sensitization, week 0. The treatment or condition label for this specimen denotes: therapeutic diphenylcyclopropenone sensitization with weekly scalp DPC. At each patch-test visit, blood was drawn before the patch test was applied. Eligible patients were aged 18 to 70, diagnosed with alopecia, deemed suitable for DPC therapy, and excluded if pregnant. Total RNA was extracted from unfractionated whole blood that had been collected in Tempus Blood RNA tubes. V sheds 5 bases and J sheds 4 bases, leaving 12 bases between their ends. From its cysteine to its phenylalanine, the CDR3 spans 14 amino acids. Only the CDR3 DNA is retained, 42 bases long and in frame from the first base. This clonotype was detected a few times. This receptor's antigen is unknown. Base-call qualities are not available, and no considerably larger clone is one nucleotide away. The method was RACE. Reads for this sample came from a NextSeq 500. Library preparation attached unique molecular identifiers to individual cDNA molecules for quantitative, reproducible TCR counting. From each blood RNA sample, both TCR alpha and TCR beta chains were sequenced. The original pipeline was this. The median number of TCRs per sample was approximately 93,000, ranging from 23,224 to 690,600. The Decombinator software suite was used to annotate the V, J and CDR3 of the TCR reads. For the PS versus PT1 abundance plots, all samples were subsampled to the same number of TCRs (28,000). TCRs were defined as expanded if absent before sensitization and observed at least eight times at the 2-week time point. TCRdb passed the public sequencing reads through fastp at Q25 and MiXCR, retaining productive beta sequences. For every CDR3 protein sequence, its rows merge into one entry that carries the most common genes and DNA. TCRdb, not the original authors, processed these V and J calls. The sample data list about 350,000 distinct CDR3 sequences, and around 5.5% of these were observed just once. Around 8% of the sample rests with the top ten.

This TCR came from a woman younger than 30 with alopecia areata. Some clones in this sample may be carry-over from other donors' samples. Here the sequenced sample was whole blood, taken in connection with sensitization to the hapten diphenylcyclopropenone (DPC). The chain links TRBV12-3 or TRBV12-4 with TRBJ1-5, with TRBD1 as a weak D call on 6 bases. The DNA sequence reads TGTGCCAGCAGTCAAGGCGACAGGAATCAGCCCCAGCATTTT. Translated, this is CASSQGDRNQPQHF.